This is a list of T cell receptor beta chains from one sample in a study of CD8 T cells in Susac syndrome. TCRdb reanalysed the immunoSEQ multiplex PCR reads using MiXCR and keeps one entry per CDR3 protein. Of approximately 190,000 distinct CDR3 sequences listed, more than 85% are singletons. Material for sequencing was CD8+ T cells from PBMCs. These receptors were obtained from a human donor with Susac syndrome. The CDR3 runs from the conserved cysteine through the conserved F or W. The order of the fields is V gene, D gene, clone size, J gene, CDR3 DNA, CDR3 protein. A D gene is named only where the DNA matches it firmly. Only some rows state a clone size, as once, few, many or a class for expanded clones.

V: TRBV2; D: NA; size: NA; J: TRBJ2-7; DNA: TGTGCCAGCAGTGATGCTCCCCCCGACGAGCAGTACTTC; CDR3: CASSDAPPDEQYF
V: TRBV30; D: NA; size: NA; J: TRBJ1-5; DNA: TGTGCCTGGAGGTACAGGGCTCAGCCCCAGCATTTT; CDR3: CAWRYRAQPQHF
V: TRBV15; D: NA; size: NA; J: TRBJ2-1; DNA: TGTGCCACCAGCAGAGACACTGAGTCCTACAATGAGCAGTTCTTC; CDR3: CATSRDTESYNEQFF
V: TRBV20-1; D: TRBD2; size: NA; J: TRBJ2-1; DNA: TGCAGTGCCCCAGGACTAGCGGGAGCCGGGTCCAACAATGAGCAGTTCTTC; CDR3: CSAPGLAGAGSNNEQFF
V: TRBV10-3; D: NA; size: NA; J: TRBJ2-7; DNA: TGTGCCATAGGGGCGGGATTTTACGAGCAGTACTTC; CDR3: CAIGAGFYEQYF
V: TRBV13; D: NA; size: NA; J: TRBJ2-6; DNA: TGTGCCAGCAGCGGGCCGTTCATCGGAGGCTCTGGGGCCAACGTCCTGACTTTC; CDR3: CASSGPFIGGSGANVLTF
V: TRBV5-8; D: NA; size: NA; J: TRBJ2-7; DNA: TGTGCCAGCACTGGGGATTTCGAGCAGTACTTC; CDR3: CASTGDFEQYF
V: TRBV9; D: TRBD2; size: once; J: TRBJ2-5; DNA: TGTGCCAGCAGCGTAGTGGGGCTAGCGGAAGAGACCCAGTACTTC; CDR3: CASSVVGLAEETQYF
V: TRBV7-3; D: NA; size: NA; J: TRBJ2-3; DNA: TGTGCCAGCAGCTTAAAGGGTCACAGCACAGATACGCAGTATTTT; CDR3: CASSLKGHSTDTQYF
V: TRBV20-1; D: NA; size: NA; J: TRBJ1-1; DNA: TGCAGTGCTAGAGAAATCTGGACAGACAGAGCGCCTGAAGCTTTCTTT; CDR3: CSAREIWTDRAPEAFF
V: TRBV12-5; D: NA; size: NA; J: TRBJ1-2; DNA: TGTGCTAGTGGTGGAACAGGAGGTGGCTACACCTTC; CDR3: CASGGTGGGYTF
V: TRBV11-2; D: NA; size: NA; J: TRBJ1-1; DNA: TGTGCCAGCAGCTTAGTTTGGGGCGCGGGCACTGAAGCTTTCTTT; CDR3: CASSLVWGAGTEAFF
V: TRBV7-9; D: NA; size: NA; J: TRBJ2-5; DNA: TGTGCCAGCAGCTCCCTCACTACCTACCTAATTGCGGAGACCCAGTACTTC; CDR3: CASSSLTTYLIAETQYF